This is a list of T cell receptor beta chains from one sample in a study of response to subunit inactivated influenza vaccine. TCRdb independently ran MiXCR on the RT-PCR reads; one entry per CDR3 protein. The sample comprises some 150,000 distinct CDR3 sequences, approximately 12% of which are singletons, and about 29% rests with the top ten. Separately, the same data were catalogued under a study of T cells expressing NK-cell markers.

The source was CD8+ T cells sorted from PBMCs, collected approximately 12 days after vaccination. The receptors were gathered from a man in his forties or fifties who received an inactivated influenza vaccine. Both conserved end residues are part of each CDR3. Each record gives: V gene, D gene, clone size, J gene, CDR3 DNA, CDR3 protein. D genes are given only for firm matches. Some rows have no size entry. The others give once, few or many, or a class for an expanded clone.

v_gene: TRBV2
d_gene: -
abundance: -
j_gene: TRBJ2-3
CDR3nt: TGTGCCAGCAGCTTAGGATGGGAAGGGGATACGCAGTATTTT
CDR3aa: CASSLGWEGDTQYF

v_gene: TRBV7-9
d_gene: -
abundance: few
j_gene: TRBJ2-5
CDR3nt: TGTGCCAGCAGCTTCTTCTTAGGAGAGACCCAGTACTTC
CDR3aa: CASSFFLGETQYF

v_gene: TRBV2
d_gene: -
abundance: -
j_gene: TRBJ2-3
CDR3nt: TGTGCCAGCAGTGAGGGTGGGGTCACAGATACGCAGTATTTT
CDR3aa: CASSEGGVTDTQYF

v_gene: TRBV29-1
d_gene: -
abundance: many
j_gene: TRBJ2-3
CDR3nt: TGCAGCGTTGAATTGGCGGGAAGGGCAGATACGCAGTATTTT
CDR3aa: CSVELAGRADTQYF

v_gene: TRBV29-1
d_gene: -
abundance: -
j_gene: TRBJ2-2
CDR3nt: TGCAGCGTTACCAAACCAGGCGGGGAGCTGTTTTTT
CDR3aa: CSVTKPGGELFF

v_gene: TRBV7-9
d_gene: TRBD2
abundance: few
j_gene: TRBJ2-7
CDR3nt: TGTGCCAGCAGCCCCTCCTGGAGACTAGCGGGTATCGAGCAGTACTTC
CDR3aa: CASSPSWRLAGIEQYF

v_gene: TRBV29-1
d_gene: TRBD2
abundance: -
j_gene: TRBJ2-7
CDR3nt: TGCAGCGTTGAAATAAGCGGGAATATCTACGAGCAGTACTTC
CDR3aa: CSVEISGNIYEQYF

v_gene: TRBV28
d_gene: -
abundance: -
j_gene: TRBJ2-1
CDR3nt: TGTGCCAGCAGTTCACAGCCTTACAATGAGCAGTTCTTC
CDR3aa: CASSSQPYNEQFF

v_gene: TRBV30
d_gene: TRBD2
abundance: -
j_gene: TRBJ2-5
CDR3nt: TGTGCCTGGAGTATCGGACTAGCGGGAGCAAGGGAGACCCAGTACTTC
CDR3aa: CAWSIGLAGARETQYF

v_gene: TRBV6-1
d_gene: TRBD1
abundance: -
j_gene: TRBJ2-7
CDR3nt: TGTGCCAGCAGCATCCCCGGGACAGGCTTCTTCTACGAGCAGTACTTC
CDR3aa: CASSIPGTGFFYEQYF

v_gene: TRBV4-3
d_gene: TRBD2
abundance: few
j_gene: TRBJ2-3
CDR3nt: TGCGCCAGCAGCCAAGACGGTCTAGCGGGCCCCACAGATACGCAGTATTTT
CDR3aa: CASSQDGLAGPTDTQYF

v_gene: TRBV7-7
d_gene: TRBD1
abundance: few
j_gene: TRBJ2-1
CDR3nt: TGTGCTAGCAGCTCGGGACAGGGATCCGCCAATGAGCAGTTCTTC
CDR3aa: CASSSGQGSANEQFF

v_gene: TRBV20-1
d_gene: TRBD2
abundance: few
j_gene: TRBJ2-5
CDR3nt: TGCAGTGCTAGAGATGGATCTAGCGGGAGTGGAGAGACCCAGTACTTC
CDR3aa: CSARDGSSGSGETQYF

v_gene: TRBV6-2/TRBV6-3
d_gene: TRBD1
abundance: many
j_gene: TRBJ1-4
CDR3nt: TGTGCCAGCAGCTACGAACGTTCCGGGACAGATCCTGGAAAACTGTTTTTT
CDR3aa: CASSYERSGTDPGKLFF

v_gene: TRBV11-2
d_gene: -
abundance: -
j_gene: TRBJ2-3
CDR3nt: TGTGCCAGCAGCTTACAGCTACGCACAGATACGCAGTATTTT
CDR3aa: CASSLQLRTDTQYF

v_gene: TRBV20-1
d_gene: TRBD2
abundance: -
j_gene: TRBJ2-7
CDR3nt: TGCAGTGCTAGAGATCCCGGGAGGGGGTCCTACGAGCAGTACTTC
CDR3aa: CSARDPGRGSYEQYF

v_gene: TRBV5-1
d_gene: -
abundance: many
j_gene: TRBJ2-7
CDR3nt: TGCGCCAGCAGCCCATGGGCCGGGACGGAAAAACGCGAGCAGTACTTC
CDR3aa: CASSPWAGTEKREQYF

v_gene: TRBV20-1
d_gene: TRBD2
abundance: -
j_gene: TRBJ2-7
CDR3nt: TGCAGTGCAAAAAGAACTAGCGGGAGGAACCACGAGCAGTACTTC
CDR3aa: CSAKRTSGRNHEQYF

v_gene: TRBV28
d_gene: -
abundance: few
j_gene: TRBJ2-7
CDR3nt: TGTGCCAGCGTCGACCTTACTTACGAGCAGTACTTC
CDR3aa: CASVDLTYEQYF

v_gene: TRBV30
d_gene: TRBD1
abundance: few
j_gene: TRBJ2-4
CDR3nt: TGTGCCTGGAGTGCACAACAGGGGGCGCATTGGAACATTCAGTACTTC
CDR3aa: CAWSAQQGAHWNIQYF